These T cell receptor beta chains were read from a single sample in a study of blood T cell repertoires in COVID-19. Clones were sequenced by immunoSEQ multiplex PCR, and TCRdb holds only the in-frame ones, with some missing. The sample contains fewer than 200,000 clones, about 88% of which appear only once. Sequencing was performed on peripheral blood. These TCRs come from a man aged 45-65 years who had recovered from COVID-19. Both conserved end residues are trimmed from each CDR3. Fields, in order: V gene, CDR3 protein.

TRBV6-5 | ASSLDYRDYGYT
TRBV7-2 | ASSFASGGTDTQY
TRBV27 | ASSFRYPGQGAYEQY
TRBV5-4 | ASSLGGTGANYGYT
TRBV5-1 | ASSVSGPADEQY
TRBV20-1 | SARTGDTQY
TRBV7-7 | ASSLDRGRETQY
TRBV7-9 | ASSLPRTSGRTHTGELF
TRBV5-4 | ASSLETGAGYGYT
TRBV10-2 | ASSESTAGQFYEQY
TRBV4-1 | ASSQETGTGLYEQY
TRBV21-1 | ASSKGRFGYT
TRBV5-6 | ASSLRAQGSTDTQY
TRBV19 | ASSIQPSGGGKTQY
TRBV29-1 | SVGSPGMNTEAF
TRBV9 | ASSVNAGELSGNTIY
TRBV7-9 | ASSLTGGTEYEQY
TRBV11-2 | ASSHSSPAYEQY
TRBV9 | ASSVTSGGLSYNEQF
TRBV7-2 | ASSVVGTSGYNEQF
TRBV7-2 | ASSSPGLAGGRPGEQY
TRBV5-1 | ASSAASGSSYNEQF
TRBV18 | ASSPEGAGYT
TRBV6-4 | ASSVETGRPGELF
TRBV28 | ASRHQGYEQY
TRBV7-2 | ASSSRQGGVQY
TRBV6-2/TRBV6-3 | ASSALLSGTEAF
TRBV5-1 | ASGIEAATNEKLF
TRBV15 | ATSRGITSGVGDTQY
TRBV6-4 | ASSDPQGLEQF
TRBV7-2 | ASSVTGAGANVLT
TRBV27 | ASRPQGLSFRYT
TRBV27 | ASSPLDREPTGELF
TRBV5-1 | ASSLEARQTEAF
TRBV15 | ATSRSSGTYNEQF
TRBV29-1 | SEGQGTDTQY
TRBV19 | ASSIHPGQGLAF
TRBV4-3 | ASSQEKEGAYGYT
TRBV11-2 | ASSLDQLDLAYGYT
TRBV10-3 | AIRTSGGDDTQY
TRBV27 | ASSFVGDSGYT
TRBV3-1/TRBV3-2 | ASSPPRQGCGYT
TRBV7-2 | ASSLGAGGPEQF
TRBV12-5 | ASGLEAVANTEAF
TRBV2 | ASNIRTGRTEAF
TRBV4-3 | ASSQDGLESEAF
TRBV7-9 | ASSPGQGLYGYT
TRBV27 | ASSWQGANSPLH
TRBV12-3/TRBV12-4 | ASSLGGDTQY
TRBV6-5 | ASSLTGSGNTIY
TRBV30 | AWAGFTGGELF
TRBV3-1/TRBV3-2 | ASSQDLHQGYGYT
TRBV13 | ASSLSSFGSPLH
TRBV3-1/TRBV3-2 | ASSQSSEEST
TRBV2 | ASSERGERWQPQH
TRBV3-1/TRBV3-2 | ASSQDWDRAGNSPLH
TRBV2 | ASRWGGGGQETQY
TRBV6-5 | ASTNGIYEQY
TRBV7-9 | ASEKGDGYT